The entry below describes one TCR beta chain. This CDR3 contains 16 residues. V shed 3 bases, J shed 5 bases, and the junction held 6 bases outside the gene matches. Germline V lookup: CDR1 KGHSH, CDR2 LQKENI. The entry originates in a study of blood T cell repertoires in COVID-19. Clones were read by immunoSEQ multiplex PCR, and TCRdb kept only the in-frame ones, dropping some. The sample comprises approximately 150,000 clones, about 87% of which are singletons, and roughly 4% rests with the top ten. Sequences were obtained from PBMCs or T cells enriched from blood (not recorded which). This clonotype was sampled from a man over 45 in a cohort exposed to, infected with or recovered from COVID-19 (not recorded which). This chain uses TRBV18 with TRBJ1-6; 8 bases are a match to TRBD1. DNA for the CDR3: TGTGCCAGCTCACCTGCCGGGACAGGAGATAATTCACCCCTCCACTTT. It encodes CASSPAGTGDNSPLHF.